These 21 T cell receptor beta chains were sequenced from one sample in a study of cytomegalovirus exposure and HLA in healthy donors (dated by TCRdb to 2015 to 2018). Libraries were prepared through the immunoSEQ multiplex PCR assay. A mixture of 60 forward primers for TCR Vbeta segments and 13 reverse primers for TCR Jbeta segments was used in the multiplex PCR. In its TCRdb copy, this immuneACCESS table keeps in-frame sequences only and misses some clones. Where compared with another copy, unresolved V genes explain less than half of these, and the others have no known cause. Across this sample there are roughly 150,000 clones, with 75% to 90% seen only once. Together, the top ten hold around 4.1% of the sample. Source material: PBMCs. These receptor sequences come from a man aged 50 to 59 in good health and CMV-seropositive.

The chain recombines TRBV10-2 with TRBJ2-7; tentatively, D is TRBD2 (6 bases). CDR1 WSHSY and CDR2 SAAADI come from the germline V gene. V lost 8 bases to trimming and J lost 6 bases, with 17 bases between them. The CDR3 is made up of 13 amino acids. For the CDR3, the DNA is TGCGCCAGCTCGGGACTTAGCTCTGGCGAGCAGTACTTC. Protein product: CASSGLSSGEQYF.

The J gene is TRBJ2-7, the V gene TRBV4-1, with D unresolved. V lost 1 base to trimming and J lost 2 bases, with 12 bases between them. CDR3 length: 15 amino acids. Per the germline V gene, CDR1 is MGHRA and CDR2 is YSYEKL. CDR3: CASSQVHAIPYEQYF. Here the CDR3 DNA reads TGCGCCAGCAGCCAAGTTCACGCGATTCCCTACGAGCAGTACTTC.

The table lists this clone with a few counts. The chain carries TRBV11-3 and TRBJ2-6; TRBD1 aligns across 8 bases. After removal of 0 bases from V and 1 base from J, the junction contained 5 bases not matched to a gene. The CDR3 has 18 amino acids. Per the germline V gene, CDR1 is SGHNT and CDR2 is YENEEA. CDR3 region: CASSLEARGPSGANVLTF. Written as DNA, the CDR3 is TGTGCCAGCAGCTTAGAGGCCAGGGGGCCGTCTGGGGCCAACGTCCTGACTTTC. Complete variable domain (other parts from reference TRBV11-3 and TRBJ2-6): EAGVVQSPRYKIIEKKQPVAFWCNPISGHNTLYWYLQNLGQGPELLIRYENEEAVDDSQLPKDRFSAERLKGVDSTLKIQPAELGDSAVYLCASSLEARGPSGANVLTFGAGSRLTVL.

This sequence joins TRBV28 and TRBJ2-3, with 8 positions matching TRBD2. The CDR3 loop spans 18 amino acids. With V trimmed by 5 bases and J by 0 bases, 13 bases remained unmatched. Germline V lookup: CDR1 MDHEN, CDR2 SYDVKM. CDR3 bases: TGTGCCAGCAGTCAACCCCGGGGGGGCCTGGCTAGCACAGATACGCAGTATTTT. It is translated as CASSQPRGGLASTDTQYF.

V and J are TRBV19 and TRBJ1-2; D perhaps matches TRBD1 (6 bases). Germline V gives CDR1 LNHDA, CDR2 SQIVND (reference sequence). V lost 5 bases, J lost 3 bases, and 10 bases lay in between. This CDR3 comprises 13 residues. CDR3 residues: CASSERTDYGYTF. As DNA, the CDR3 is TGTGCCAGTAGTGAAAGGACAGACTATGGCTACACCTTC. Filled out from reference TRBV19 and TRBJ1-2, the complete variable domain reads DGGITQSPKYLFRKEGQNVTLSCEQNLNHDAMYWYRQDPGQGLRLIYYSQIVNDFQKGDIAEGYSVSREKKESFPLTVTSAQKNPTAFYLCASSERTDYGYTFGSGTRLTVV.

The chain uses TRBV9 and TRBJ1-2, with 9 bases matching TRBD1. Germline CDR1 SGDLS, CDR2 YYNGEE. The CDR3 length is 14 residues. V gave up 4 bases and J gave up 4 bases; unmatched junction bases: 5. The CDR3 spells CASSPGQGFYGYTF. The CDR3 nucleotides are TGTGCCAGCAGCCCGGGACAGGGCTTCTATGGCTACACCTTC.

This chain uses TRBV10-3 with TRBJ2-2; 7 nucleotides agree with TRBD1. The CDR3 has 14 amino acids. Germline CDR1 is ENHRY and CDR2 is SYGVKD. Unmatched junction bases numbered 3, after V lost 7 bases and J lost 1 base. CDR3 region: CAIKRTGNTGELFF. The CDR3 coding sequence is TGTGCCATCAAGCGGACAGGGAACACCGGGGAGCTGTTTTTT.

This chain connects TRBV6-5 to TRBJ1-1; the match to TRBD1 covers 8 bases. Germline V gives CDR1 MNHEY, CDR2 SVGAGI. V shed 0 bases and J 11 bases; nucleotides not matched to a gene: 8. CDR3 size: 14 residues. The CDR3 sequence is CASSYSGQDYWAFF. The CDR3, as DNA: TGTGCCAGCAGTTACTCGGGACAGGACTACTGGGCTTTCTTT.

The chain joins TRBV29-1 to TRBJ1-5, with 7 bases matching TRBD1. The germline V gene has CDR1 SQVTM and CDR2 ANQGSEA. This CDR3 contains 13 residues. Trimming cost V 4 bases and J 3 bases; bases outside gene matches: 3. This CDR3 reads CSVAGQDNQPQHF. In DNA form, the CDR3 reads TGCAGCGTTGCCGGACAGGACAATCAGCCCCAGCATTTT.

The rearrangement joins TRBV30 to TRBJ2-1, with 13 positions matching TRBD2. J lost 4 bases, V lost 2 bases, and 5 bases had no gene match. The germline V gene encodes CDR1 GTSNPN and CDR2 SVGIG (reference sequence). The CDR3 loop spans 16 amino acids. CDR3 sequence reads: CAWSLTSGGAYNEQFF. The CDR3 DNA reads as TGTGCCTGGAGTCTTACTAGCGGGGGGGCGTACAATGAGCAGTTCTTC.

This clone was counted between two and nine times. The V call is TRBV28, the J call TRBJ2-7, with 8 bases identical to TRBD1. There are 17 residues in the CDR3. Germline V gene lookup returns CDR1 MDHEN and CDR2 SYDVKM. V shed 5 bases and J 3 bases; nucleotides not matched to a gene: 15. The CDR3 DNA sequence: TGTGCCAGCAGTCCTCTCTCCCCCAGACAGGGGCTCTACGAGCAGTACTTC. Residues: CASSPLSPRQGLYEQYF.

CDR3 region: CAIGRGRTDTQYF. As DNA, the CDR3 is TGTGCCATCGGCAGGGGGCGCACAGATACGCAGTATTTT. The V call is TRBV10-3, the J call TRBJ2-3; 8 bases are a match to TRBD1. Germline CDR1 reads ENHRY; CDR2 reads SYGVKD. V lost 8 bases and J lost 1; bases outside the gene matches: 2. The CDR3 consists of 13 residues.

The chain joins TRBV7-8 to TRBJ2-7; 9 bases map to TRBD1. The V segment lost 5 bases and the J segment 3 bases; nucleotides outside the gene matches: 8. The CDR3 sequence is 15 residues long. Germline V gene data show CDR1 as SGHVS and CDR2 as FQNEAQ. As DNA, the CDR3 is TGTGCCAGCAGCCGGACTACAGGGGGCTTCTACGAGCAGTACTTC. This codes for CASSRTTGGFYEQYF.

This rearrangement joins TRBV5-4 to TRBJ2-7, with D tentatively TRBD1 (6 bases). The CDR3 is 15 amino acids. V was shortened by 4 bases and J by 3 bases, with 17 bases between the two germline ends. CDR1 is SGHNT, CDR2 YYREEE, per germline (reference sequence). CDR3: CASSAPTGSGYEQYF. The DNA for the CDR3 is TGTGCCAGCAGCGCTCCTACAGGGTCGGGCTACGAGCAGTACTTC.

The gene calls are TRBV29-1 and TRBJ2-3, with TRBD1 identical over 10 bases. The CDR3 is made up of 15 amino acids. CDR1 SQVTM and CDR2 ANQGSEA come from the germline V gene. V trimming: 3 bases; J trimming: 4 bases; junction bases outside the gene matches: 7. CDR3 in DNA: TGCAGCGTTGATGGGGACAGGGGTGGTGCAGATACGCAGTATTTT. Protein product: CSVDGDRGGADTQYF.

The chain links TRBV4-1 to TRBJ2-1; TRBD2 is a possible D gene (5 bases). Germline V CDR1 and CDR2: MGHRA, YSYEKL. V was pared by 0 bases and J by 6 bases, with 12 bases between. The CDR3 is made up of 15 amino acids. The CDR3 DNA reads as TGCGCCAGCAGCCAAGAGATGGCTAGCCTCAATGAGCAGTTCTTC. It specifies CASSQEMASLNEQFF.

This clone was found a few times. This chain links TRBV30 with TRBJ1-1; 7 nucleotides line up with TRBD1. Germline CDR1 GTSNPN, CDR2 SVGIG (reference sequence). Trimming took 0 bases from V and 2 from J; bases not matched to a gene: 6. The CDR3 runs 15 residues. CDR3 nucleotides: TGTGCCTGGAGTGTGACAGGGAACAAAAACACTGAAGCTTTCTTT. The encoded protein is CAWSVTGNKNTEAFF. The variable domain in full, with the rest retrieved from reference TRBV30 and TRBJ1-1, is SQTIHQWPATLVQPVGSPLSLECTVEGTSNPNLYWYRQAAGRGLQLLFYSVGIGQISSEVPQNLSASRPQDRQFILSSKKLLLSDSGFYLCAWSVTGNKNTEAFFGQGTRLTVV.

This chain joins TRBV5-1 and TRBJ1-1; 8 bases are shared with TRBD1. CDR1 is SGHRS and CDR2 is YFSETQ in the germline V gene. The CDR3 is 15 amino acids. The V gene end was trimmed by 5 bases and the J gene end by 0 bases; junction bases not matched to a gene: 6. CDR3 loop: CASRERQGMNTEAFF. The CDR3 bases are TGCGCCAGCAGGGAGAGACAGGGGATGAACACTGAAGCTTTCTTT.

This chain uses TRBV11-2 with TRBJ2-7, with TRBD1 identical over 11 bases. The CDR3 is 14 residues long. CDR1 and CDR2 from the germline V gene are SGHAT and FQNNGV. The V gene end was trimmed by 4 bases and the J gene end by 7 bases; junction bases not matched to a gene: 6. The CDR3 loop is CASSWGQGVGEQYF. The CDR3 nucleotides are TGTGCCAGCAGCTGGGGACAGGGGGTGGGGGAGCAGTACTTC.

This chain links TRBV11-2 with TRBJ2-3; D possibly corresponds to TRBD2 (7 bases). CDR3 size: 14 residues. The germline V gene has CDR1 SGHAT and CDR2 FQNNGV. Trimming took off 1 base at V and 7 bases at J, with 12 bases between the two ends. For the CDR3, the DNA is TGTGCCAGCAGCTTAGGTGGGGGGGCTAATACGCAGTATTTT. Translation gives CASSLGGGANTQYF.

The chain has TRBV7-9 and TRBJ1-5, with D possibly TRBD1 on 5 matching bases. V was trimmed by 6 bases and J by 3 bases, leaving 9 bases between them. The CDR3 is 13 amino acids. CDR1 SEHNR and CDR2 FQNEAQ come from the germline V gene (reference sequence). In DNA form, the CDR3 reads TGTGCCAGCAGATCAGGGAACAATCAGCCCCAGCATTTT. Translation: CASRSGNNQPQHF.